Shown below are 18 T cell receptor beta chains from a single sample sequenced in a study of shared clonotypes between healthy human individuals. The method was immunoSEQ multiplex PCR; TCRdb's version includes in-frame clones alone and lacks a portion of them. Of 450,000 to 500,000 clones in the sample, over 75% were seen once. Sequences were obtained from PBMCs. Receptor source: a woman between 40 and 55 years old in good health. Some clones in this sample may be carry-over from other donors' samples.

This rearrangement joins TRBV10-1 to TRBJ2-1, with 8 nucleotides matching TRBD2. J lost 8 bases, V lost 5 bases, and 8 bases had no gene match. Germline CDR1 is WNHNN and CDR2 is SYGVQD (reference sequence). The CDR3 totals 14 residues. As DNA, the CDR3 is TGCGCCAGCAGTTCGGGACTAGGGGTCGATGAGCAGTTCTTC. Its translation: CASSSGLGVDEQFF.

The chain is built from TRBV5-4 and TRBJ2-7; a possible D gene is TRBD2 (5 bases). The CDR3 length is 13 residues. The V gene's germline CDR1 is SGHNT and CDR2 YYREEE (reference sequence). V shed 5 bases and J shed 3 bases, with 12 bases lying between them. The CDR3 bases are TGTGCCAGCAGTCATGACGGGGTCTACGAGCAGTACTTC. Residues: CASSHDGVYEQYF.

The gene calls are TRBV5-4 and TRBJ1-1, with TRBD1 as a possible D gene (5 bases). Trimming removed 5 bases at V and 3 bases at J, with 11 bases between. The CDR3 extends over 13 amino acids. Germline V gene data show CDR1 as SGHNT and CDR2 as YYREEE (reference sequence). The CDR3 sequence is CASRSQVHTEAFF. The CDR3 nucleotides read TGTGCCAGCAGGTCACAGGTACACACTGAAGCTTTCTTT.

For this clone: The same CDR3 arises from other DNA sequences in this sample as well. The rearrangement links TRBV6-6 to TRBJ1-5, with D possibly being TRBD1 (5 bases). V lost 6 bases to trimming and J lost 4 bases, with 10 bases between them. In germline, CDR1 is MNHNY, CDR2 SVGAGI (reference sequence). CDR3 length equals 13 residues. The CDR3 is CASSSTENQPQHF. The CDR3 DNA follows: TGTGCCAGCAGCTCGACAGAGAATCAGCCCCAGCATTTT.

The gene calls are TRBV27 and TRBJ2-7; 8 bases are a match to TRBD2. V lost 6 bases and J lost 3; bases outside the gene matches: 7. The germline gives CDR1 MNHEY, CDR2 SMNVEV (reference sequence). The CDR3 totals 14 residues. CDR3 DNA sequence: TGTGCCAGCAGCTTCCGGGAGGGAGACTACGAGCAGTACTTC. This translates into CASSFREGDYEQYF.

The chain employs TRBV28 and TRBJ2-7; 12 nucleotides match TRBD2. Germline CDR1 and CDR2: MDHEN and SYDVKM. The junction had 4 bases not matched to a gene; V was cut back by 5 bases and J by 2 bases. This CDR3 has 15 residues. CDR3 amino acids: CASSTTSGRPYEQYF. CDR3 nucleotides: TGTGCCAGCAGTACGACTAGCGGGAGACCCTACGAGCAGTACTTC.

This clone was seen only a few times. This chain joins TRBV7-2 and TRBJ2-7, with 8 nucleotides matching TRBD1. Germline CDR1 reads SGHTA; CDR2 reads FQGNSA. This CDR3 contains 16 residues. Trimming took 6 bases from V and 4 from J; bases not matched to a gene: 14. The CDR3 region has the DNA TGTGCCAGCAGACGTCGCACAGGGGGTTCTAGTTACGAGCAGTACTTC. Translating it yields CASRRRTGGSSYEQYF.

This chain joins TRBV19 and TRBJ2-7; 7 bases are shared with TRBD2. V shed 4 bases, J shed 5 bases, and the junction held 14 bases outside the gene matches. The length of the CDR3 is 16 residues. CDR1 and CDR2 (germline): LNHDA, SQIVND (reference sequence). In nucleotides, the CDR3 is TGTGCCAGTAGTACCTCCCGGGGAGGGCCCCTCCACGAGCAGTACTTC. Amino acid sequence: CASSTSRGGPLHEQYF.

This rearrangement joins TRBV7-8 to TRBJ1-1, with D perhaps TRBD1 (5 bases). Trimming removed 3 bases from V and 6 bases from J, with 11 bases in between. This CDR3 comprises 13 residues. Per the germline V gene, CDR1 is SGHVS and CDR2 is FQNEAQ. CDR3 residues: CASSFRGGAEAFF. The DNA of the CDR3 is TGTGCCAGCAGCTTTCGGGGGGGTGCTGAAGCTTTCTTT. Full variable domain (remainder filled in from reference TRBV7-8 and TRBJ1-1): GAGVSQSPRYKVAKRGQDVALRCDPISGHVSLFWYQQALGQGPEFLTYFQNEAQLDKSGLPSDRFFAERPEGSVSTLKIQRTQQEDSAVYLCASSFRGGAEAFFGQGTRLTVV.

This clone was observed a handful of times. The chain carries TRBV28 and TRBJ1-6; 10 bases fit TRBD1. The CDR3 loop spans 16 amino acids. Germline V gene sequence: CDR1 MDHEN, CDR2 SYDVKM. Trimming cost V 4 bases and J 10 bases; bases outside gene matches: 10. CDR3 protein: CASSSSDGTGVSPLHF. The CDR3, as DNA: TGTGCCAGCAGTTCATCCGACGGGACAGGGGTGTCACCCCTCCACTTT.

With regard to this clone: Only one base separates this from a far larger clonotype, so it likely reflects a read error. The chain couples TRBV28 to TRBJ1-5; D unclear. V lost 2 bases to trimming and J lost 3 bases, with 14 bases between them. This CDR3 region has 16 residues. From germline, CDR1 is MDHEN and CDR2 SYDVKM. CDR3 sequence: CASSLAAGSYNQPQHF. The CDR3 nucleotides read TGTGCCAGCAGTTTAGCCGCAGGCAGCTACAATCAGCCCCAGCATTTT.

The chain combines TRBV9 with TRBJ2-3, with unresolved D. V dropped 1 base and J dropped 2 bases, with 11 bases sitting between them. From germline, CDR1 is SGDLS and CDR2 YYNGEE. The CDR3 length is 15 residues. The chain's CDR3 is CASSVLAGYTDTQYF. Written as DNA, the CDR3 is TGTGCCAGCAGCGTATTAGCCGGGTACACAGATACGCAGTATTTT.

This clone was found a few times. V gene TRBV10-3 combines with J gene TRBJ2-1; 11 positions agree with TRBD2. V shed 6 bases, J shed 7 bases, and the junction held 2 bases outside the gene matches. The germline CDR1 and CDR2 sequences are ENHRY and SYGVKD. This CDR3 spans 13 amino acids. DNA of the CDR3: TGTGCCATCAGGGGGACTAGCGGAAATGAGCAGTTCTTC. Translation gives CAIRGTSGNEQFF.

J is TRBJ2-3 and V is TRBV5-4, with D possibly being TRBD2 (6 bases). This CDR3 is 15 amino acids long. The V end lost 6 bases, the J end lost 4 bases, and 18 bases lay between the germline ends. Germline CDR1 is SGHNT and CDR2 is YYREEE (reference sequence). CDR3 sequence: CASTSSAVKADTQYF. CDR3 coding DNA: TGTGCCAGCACCTCTAGCGCCGTGAAAGCAGATACGCAGTATTTT.

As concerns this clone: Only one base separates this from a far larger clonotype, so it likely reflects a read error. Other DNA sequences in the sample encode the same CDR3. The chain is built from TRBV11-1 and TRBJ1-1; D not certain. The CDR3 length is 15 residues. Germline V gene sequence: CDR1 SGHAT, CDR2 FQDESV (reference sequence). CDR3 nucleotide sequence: TGTGCCAGCAGCCAAAGGACGGCGGGGAACACTGAAGCCTTCTTT. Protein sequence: CASSQRTAGNTEAFF.

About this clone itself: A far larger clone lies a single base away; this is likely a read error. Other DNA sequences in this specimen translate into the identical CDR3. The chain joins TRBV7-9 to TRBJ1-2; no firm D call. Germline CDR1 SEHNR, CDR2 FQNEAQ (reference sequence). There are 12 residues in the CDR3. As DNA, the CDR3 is TGTGCCAGTAGCTTAGTTGGACGTGGCTACACCTTC. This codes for CASSLVGRGYTF.

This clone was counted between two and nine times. In DNA, the CDR3 is TGCGCCAGCAGCTTGGACGCCCCCGGGGCCAACGTCCTGACTTTC. Protein: CASSLDAPGANVLTF. The chain is built from TRBV5-1 and TRBJ2-6; no reliable D call. V lost 0 bases and J 4 bases, leaving 8 bases between the germline ends. The CDR3 totals 15 residues. CDR1 SGHRS and CDR2 YFSETQ come from the germline V gene. Together with reference TRBV5-1 and TRBJ2-6, the CDR3 gives the full variable domain: KAGVTQTPRYLIKTRGQQVTLSCSPISGHRSVSWYQQTPGQGLQFLFEYFSETQRNKGNFPGRFSGRQFSNSRSEMNVSTLELGDSALYLCASSLDAPGANVLTFGAGSRLTVL.

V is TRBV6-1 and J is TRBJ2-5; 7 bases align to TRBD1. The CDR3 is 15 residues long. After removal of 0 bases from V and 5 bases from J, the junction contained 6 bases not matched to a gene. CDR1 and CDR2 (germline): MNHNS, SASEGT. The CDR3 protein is CASSEAYRGTETQYF. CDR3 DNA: TGTGCCAGCAGTGAAGCGTACAGGGGAACCGAGACCCAGTACTTC.